Reported below is one T cell receptor beta chain. The antigen is undetermined. The CDR3 is 14 amino acids. Trimming cost V 6 bases and J 7 bases; bases outside gene matches: 11. Germline V gene sequence: CDR1 LNHNV, CDR2 YYDKDF (reference sequence). This sample stems from a study of circulating and synovial CD4+ cells in juvenile arthritis. Here immunoSEQ multiplex PCR was the method, and the copy in TCRdb shows in-frame clones only, minus some. This sample carries about 35,000 clones, about 95% of them seen once, and the ten largest clones take approximately 0.16%. Study-wide results and limits: Bulk blood CD4 repertoires were more diverse than these. Circulating pathogenic-like lymphocytes shared a substantially higher fraction of CDR3 sequences with synovium than bulk blood.

The source is a human donor with juvenile idiopathic arthritis. The sample was CD4+ T cells from blood. The chain carries TRBV15 and TRBJ2-7, with 8 bases that match TRBD1. CDR3 region: CATSRTGRRGEQYF. The CDR3 DNA follows: TGTGCCACCAGTAGGACAGGGCGACGGGGAGAGCAGTACTTC.